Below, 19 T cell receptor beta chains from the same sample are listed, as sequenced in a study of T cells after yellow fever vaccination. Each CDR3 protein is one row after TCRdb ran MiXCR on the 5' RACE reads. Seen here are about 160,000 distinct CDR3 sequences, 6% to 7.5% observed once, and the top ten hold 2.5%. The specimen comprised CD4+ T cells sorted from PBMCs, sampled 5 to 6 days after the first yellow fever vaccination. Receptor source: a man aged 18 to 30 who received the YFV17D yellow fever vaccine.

CDR3 region: CASQAGANYGYTF. The CDR3 bases are TGTGCCAGTCAGGCGGGCGCGAACTATGGCTACACCTTC. The gene calls are TRBV6-6 and TRBJ1-2; D uncertain. Trimming removed 9 bases at V and 2 bases at J, with 13 bases between. The germline V gene encodes CDR1 MNHNY and CDR2 SVGAGI (reference sequence). CDR3 length: 13 amino acids.

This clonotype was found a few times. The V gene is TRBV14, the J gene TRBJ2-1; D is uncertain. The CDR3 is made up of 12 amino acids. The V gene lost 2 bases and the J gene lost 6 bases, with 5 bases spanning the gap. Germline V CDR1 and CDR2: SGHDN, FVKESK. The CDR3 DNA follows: TGTGCCAGCAGCCAAATGTCCAATGAGCAGTTCTTC. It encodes CASSQMSNEQFF.

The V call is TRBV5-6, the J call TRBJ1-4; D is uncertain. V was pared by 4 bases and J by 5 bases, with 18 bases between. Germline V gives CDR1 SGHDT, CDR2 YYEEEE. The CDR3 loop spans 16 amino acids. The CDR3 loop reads CASSPHAWGLNEKLFF. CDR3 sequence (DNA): TGTGCCAGCAGCCCACATGCGTGGGGATTGAATGAAAAACTGTTTTTT.

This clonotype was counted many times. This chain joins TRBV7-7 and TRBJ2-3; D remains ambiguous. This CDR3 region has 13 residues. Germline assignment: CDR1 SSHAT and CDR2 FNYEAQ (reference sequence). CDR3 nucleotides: TGTGCTAGTATCGGCATTCAGGCAGATACGCAGTATTTT. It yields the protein CASIGIQADTQYF.

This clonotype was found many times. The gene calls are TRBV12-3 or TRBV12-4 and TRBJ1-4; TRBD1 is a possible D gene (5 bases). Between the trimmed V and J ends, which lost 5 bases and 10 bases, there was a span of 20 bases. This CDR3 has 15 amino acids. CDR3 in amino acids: CASSRRSAIGAKLFF. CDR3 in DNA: TGTGCCAGCAGTCGCAGATCCGCTATAGGGGCAAAACTGTTTTTT.

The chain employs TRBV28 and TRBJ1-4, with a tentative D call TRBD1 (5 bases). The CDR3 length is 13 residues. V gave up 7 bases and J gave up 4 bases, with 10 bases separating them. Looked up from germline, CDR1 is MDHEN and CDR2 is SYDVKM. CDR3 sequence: CASTDSVNEKLFF. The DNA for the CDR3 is TGTGCCAGCACCGACAGCGTTAATGAAAAACTGTTTTTT.

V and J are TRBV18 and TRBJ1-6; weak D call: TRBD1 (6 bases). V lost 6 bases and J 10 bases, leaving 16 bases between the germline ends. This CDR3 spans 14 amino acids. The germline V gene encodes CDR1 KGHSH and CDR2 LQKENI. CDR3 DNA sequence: TGTGCCAGCTCTAGGGCAGGGGCACAATCACCCCTCCACTTT. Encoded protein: CASSRAGAQSPLHF.

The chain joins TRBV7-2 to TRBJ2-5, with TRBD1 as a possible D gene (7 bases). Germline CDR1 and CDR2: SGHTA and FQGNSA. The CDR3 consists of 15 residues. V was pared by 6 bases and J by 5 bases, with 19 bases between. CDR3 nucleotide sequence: TGTGCCAGCAGATTCGCAGGGGGAAGCGGGGAGACCCAGTACTTC. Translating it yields CASRFAGGSGETQYF.

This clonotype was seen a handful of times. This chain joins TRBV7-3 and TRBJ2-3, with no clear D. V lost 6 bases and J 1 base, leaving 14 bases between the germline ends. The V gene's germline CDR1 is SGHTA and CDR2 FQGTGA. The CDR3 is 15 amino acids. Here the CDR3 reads CASRLRGLRTDTQYF. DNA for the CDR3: TGTGCCAGCAGGCTTCGTGGGCTTCGCACAGATACGCAGTATTTT.

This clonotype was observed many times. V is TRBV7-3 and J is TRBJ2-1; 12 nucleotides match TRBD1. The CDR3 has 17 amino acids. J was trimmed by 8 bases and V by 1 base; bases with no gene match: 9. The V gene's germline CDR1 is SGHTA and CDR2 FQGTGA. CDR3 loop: CASSLIGTGGAGDEQFF. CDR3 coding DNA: TGTGCCAGCAGCTTAATAGGGACAGGGGGCGCCGGGGATGAGCAGTTCTTC. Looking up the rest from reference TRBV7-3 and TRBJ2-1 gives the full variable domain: GAGVSQTPSNKVTEKGKYVELRCDPISGHTALYWYRQSLGQGPEFLIYFQGTGAADDSGLPNDRFFAVRPEGSVSTLKIQRTERGDSAVYLCASSLIGTGGAGDEQFFGPGTRLTVL.

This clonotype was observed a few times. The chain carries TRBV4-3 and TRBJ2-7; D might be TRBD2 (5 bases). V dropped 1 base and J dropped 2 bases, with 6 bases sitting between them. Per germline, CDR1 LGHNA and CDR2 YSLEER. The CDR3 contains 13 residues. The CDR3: CASSQGETYEQYF. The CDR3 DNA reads TGCGCCAGCAGCCAAGGGGAGACCTACGAGCAGTACTTC.

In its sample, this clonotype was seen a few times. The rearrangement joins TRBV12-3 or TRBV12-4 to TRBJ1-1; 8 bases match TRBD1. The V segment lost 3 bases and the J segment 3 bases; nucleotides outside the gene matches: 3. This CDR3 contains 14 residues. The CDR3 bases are TGTGCCAGCAGTTTTGGGGACAGGTACACTGAAGCTTTCTTT. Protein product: CASSFGDRYTEAFF.

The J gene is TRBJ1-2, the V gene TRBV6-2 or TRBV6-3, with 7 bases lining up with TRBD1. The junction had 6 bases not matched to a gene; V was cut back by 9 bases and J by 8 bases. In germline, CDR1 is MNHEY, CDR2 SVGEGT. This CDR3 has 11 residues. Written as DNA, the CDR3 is TGTGCCAGTCGACAGGGCCGCGGCTACACCTTC. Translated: CASRQGRGYTF.

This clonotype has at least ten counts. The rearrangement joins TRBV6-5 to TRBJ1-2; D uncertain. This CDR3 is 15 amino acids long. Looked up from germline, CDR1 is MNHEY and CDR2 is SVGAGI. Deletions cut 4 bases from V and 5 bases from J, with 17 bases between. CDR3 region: CASSSGVQTIYGYTF. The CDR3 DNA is TGTGCCAGCAGTTCCGGAGTGCAAACTATTTATGGCTACACCTTC.

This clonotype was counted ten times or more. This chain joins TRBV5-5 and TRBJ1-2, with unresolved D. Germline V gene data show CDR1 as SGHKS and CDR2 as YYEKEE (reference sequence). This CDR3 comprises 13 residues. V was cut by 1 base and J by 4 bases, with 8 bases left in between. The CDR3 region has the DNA TGTGCCAGCAGCTTGATCGAGCGCTATGGCTACACCTTC. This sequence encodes CASSLIERYGYTF.

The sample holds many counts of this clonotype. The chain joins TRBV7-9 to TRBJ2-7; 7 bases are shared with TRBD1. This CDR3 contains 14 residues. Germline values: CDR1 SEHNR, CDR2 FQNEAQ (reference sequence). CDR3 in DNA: TGCGCCAGCAGCCTGACAGGGAGCTCCTACGAGCAGTACGTC. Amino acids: CASSLTGSSYEQYV.

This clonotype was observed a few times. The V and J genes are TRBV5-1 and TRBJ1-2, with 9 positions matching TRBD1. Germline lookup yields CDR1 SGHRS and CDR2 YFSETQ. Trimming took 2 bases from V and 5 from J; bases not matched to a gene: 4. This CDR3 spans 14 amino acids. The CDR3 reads CASSFDRGGYGYTF. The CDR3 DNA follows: TGCGCCAGCAGCTTCGACAGGGGGGGATATGGCTACACCTTC.

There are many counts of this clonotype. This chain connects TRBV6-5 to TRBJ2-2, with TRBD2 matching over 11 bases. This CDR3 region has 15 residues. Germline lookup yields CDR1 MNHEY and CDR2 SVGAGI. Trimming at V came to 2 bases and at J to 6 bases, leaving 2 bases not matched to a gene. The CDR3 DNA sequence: TGTGCCAGCAGTTACCCTAGCGGGGGGTCCGGGGAGCTGTTTTTT. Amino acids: CASSYPSGGSGELFF.

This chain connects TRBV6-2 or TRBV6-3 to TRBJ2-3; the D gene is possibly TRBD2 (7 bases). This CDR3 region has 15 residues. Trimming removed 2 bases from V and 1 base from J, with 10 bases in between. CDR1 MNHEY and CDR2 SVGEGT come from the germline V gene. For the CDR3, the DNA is TGTGCCAGCAGTTACGGGGGGGGCCGCACAGATACGCAGTATTTT. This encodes CASSYGGGRTDTQYF.